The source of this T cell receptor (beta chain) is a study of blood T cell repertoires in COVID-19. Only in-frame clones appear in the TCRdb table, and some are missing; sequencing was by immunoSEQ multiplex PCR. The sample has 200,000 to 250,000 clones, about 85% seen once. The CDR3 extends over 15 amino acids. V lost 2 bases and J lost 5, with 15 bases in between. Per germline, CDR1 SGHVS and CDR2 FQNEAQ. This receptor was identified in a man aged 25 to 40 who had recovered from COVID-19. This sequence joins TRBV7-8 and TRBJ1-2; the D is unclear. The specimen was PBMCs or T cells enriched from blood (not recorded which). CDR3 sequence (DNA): TGTGCCAGCAGCTTAAACAGCGGCGCGCAGTATGGCTACACCTTC. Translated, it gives CASSLNSGAQYGYTF.